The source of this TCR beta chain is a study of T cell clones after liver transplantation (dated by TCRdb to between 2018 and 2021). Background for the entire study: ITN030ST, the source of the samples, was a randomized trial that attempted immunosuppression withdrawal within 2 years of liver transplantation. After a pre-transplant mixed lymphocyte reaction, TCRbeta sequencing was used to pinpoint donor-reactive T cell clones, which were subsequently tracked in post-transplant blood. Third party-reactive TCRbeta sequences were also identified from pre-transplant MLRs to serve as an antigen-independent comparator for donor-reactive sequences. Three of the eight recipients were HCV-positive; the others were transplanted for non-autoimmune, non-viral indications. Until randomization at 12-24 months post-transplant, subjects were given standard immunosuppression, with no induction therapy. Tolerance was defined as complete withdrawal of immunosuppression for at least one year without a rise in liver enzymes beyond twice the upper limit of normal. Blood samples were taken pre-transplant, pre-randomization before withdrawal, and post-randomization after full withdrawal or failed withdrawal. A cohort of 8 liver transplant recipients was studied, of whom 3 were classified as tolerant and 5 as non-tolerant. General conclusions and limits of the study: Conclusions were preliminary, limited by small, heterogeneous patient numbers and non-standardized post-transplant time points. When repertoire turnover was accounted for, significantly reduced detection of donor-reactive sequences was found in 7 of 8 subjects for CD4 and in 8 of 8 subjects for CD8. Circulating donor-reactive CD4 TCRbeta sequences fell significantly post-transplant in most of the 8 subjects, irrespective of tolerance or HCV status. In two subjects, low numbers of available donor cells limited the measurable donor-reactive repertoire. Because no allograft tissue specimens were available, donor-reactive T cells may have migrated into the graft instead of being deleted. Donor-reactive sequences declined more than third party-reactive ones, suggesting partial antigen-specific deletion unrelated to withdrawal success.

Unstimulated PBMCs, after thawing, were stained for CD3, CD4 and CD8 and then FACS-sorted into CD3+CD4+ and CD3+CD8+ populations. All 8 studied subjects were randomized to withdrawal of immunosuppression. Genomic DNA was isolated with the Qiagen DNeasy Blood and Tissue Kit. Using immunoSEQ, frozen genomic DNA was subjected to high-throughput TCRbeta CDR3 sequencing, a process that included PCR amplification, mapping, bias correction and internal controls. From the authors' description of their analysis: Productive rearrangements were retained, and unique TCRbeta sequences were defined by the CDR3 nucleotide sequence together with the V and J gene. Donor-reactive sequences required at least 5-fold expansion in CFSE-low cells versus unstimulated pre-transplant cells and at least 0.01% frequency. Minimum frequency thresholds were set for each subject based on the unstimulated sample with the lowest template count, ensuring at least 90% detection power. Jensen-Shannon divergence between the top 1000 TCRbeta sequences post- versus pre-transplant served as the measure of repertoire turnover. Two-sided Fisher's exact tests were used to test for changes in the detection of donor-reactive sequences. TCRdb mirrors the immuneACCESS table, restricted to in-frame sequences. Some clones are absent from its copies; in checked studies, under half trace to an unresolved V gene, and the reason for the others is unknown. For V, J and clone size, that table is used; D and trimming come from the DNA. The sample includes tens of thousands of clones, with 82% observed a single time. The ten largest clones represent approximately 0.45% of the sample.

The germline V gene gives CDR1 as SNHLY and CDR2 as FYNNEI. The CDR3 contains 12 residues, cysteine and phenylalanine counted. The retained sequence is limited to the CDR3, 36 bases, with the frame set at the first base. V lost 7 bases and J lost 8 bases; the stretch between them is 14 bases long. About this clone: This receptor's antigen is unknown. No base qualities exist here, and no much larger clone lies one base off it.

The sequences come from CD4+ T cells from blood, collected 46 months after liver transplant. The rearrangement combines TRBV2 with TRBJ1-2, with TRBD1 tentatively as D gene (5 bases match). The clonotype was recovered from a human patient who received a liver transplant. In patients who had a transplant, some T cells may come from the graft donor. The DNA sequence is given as TGTGCCAGCAACCTGATAGGGGACGGCTACACCTTC. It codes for CASNLIGDGYTF.